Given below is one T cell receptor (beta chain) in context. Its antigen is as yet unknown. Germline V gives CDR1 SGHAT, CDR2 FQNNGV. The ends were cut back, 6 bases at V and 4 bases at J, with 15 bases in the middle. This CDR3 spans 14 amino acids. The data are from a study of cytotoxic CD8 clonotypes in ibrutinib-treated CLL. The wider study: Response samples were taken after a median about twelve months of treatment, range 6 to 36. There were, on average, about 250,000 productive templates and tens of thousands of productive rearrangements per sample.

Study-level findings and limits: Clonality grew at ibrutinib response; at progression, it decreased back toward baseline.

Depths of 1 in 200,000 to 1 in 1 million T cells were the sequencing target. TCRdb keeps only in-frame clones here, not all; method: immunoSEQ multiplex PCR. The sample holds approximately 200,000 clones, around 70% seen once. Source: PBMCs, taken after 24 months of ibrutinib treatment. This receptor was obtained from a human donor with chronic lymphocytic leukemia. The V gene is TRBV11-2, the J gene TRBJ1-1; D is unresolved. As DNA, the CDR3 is TGTGCCAGCAGAACGCCGTTCATGCGCACTGAAGCTTTCTTT. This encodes CASRTPFMRTEAFF.